Listed below are T cell receptor beta chains from one sample, sequenced in a study of T-cell reconstitution after alpha-beta-depleted transplantation in children. Via MiXCR, TCRdb re-called the PCR reads, giving one row per CDR3 protein. The sample carries nearly 350,000 distinct CDR3 sequences, 16% recorded once. The sequencing here drew on PBMCs, mostly from graft donor cells, taken 360 days after TCRalphabeta/CD19-depleted stem cell transplant. Source of these receptors: a male patient between 2 and 9 years old who had a stem cell transplant for acute lymphoblastic leukemia, so the T cells may come from the graft donor. Both conserved end residues are part of each CDR3. D genes are given only for firm matches. Not all rows give a size; the values are once, few, many and, for expanded clones, a class.

d_call | clone_size | j_call | v_call | cdr3_nt | cdr3_aa
TRBD2 | - | TRBJ2-3 | TRBV13 | TGTGCCAGCAGCCCTGGACCGGGACTAGTCGTAGATACGCAGTATTTT | CASSPGPGLVVDTQYF
- | few | TRBJ1-6 | TRBV12-3/TRBV12-4 | TGTGCCAGCAGTTTGGGCGGACAGAGCAATTCACCCCTCCACTTT | CASSLGGQSNSPLHF
- | - | TRBJ2-7 | TRBV13 | TGTGCCAGCAGGCCCGGTCAGAAGTACGAGCAGTACTTC | CASRPGQKYEQYF
TRBD2 | many | TRBJ2-1 | TRBV5-1 | TGCGCCAGCAGCCGCCCGACTAGCGGGAGAATCCACAATGAGCAGTTCTTC | CASSRPTSGRIHNEQFF
TRBD2 | - | TRBJ2-5 | TRBV15 | TGTGCCACCTCTAGCGGGAAAGGCCAAGAGACCCAGTACTTC | CATSSGKGQETQYF
- | - | TRBJ2-7 | TRBV12-5 | TGTGCTAGTGGTTTGCAGGTTGGGGGCGAGCAGTACTTC | CASGLQVGGEQYF
- | many | TRBJ2-2 | TRBV24-1 | TGTGCCACCAGTGATTTGGGCTTGGGCGCCGGGGAGCTGTTTTTT | CATSDLGLGAGELFF
TRBD2 | few | TRBJ2-3 | TRBV12-3/TRBV12-4 | TGTGCCAGCAGTACTCAGGGGGGACTGACTAGCGGGAGCGCAGATACGCAGTATTTT | CASSTQGGLTSGSADTQYF
- | many | TRBJ1-6 | TRBV20-1 | TGCAGTGCTAGAGAGGGAAATTCACCCCTCCACTTT | CSAREGNSPLHF
- | - | TRBJ2-7 | TRBV20-1 | TGCAGTGCTATTTCGGGGTGGAGGGCCGGCAACGAGCAGTACTTC | CSAISGWRAGNEQYF
- | few | TRBJ1-6 | TRBV7-9 | TGTGCCAGCAGCTTAAATGGCCAGTTTAATTCACCCCTCCACTTT | CASSLNGQFNSPLHF
TRBD2 | - | TRBJ2-3 | TRBV4-3 | TGCGCCAGCAGCCAAGTTGGGCTAGCGGATGAAACAGATACGCAGTATTTT | CASSQVGLADETDTQYF
- | few | TRBJ2-3 | TRBV24-1 | TGTGCCACCAGTGATTTGACGGGACCGACAGATACGCAGTATTTT | CATSDLTGPTDTQYF
TRBD2 | - | TRBJ2-1 | TRBV4-3 | TGCGCCAGCAGCCCCACTTTGACCCTCTGGGGGGGGTACAATGAGCAGTTCTTC | CASSPTLTLWGGYNEQFF
TRBD2 | few | TRBJ2-7 | TRBV12-3/TRBV12-4 | TGTGCCAGCAGTTTAGCCAGGACTAGCGGGAGGAGTGAGCAGTACTTC | CASSLARTSGRSEQYF